These 26 T cell receptor beta chains were all obtained from the same sample, sequenced in a study of control samples from healthy donors and cancer patients (dated by TCRdb to 2018 to 2020). To prepare the library, the immunoSEQ multiplex PCR assay was applied. Not all clones reach the TCRdb copy of this immuneACCESS table, which keeps in-frame sequences only. Checked studies attribute under half of the gap to unresolved V genes and leave the rest unexplained. The table for this sample lists approximately 170,000 clones; about 94% of them were counted only once. The top ten constitute roughly 0.7% of the sample. Sequences were obtained from blood. These TCRs come from a woman in her 30s in good health.

V usage is TRBV18 and J usage is TRBJ2-3, with 7 positions matching TRBD1. The CDR3 is 14 residues long. CDR1 and CDR2 from the germline V gene are KGHSH and LQKENI. The V and J ends lost 5 bases and 6 bases, in that order; junction bases with no gene match: 8. CDR3 bases: TGTGCCAGCTCAGCCCAGACAGGGATCGATACGCAGTATTTT. Translated: CASSAQTGIDTQYF.

The CDR3 DNA sequence: TGTGCCAGCAGTCTAGCGGGAGGAGACGAGACCCAGTACTTC. This encodes CASSLAGGDETQYF. This chain joins TRBV6-5 and TRBJ2-5; TRBD2 agrees at 11 bases. Per the germline V gene, CDR1 is MNHEY and CDR2 is SVGAGI. J gave up 5 bases and V 5 bases, and 4 bases lay outside the gene matches. The CDR3 totals 14 residues.

As DNA, the CDR3 is TGTGCCACTCAGCGGGGACGAAGCCTAAACTATGGCTACACCTTC. Its translation: CATQRGRSLNYGYTF. The chain is built from TRBV2 and TRBJ1-2; D may be TRBD1 (5 bases). V was pared by 10 bases and J by 2 bases, with 20 bases between. Germline V gives CDR1 SNHLY, CDR2 FYNNEI. This CDR3 region has 15 residues.

Here the CDR3 reads CASSAHPKIHNSPLHF. In DNA form, the CDR3 reads TGTGCCAGCAGCGCGCACCCCAAGATACATAATTCACCCCTCCACTTT. This chain uses TRBV12-1 with TRBJ1-6. TRBV12-1 is a recognized pseudogene. This CDR3 is 16 amino acids long.

The chain has TRBV12-3 or TRBV12-4 and TRBJ1-1; D unresolved. The CDR3 has 12 residues. Trimming shortened V by 6 bases and J by 9 bases, and 14 bases separated the two germline ends. The CDR3 bases are TGTGCCAGCAGCCTTGGAGGGAATCAAGCTTTCTTT. Its protein is CASSLGGNQAFF.

The chain is built from TRBV29-1 and TRBJ1-2; no reliable D call. The germline gives CDR1 SQVTM, CDR2 ANQGSEA. The CDR3 has 13 amino acids. V was pared by 4 bases and J by 8 bases, with 17 bases between. CDR3: CSVGPDLFDGYTF. The CDR3 DNA is TGCAGCGTTGGGCCAGACCTCTTCGACGGCTACACCTTC.

This clone showed up just once. The V and J genes are TRBV12-5 and TRBJ2-3, with TRBD1 identical over 8 bases. Germline-derived CDR1 and CDR2 are LGHNT and FRNRAP. Trimming took 5 bases from V and 0 from J; bases not matched to a gene: 4. This CDR3 has 15 amino acids. CDR3 sequence (DNA): TGTGCTAGTGGTCTCCGACAGGGGAGCACAGATACGCAGTATTTT. Its translation is CASGLRQGSTDTQYF.

The chain couples TRBV4-1 to TRBJ1-2, with D tentatively TRBD1 (6 bases). Trimming removed 2 bases from V and 3 bases from J, with 13 bases in between. The CDR3 covers 15 residues. Germline CDR1 and CDR2: MGHRA and YSYEKL. In DNA form, the CDR3 reads TGCGCCAGCAGCCAACAGTTGGACAGCTACTATGGCTACACCTTC. Its protein product is CASSQQLDSYYGYTF.

This chain uses TRBV30 with TRBJ2-3; D may match TRBD1 or TRBD2 (5 bases each). The length of the CDR3 is 15 residues. CDR1 and CDR2 (germline): GTSNPN, SVGIG (reference sequence). V dropped 0 bases and J dropped 1 base, with 11 bases sitting between them. CDR3 DNA sequence: TGTGCCTGGAGTGTCGGGGCGGGTGGCACAGATACGCAGTATTTT. It codes for CAWSVGAGGTDTQYF. The variable domain in full, completed from reference TRBV30 and TRBJ2-3, reads SQTIHQWPATLVQPVGSPLSLECTVEGTSNPNLYWYRQAAGRGLQLLFYSVGIGQISSEVPQNLSASRPQDRQFILSSKKLLLSDSGFYLCAWSVGAGGTDTQYFGPGTRLTVL.

A few counts support this clone. The chain combines TRBV7-8 with TRBJ2-1; TRBD2 matches at 12 bases. Trimming at V came to 5 bases and at J to 7 bases, leaving 15 bases not matched to a gene. The V gene's germline CDR1 is SGHVS and CDR2 FQNEAQ. CDR3 length: 18 amino acids. The CDR3 DNA reads TGTGCCAGCAGCCATACAGGGGGCCTAGCGGGAGGGCCTAATGAGCAGTTCTTC. Encoded protein: CASSHTGGLAGGPNEQFF.

The chain links TRBV6-5 to TRBJ1-2; 7 bases are shared with TRBD1. Trimming removed 5 bases from V and 6 bases from J; junction bases left unmatched: 6. This CDR3 is built from 13 residues. The germline V gene has CDR1 MNHEY and CDR2 SVGAGI. The CDR3 DNA sequence: TGTGCCAGCAGTCGGGACAGTAAAAATGGCTACACCTTC. Its translation is CASSRDSKNGYTF.

In nucleotides, the CDR3 is TGTGCCAGCAGACCTCTAGCGGATTGGGCAGATACGCAGTATTTT. Its protein product is CASRPLADWADTQYF. This chain uses TRBV2 with TRBJ2-3; TRBD2 aligns across 7 bases. Germline CDR1 is SNHLY and CDR2 is FYNNEI. CDR3 length: 15 amino acids. Trimming cost V 6 bases and J 4 bases; bases outside gene matches: 10.

The rearrangement uses TRBV24-1 and TRBJ2-1; 13 positions agree with TRBD2. Germline V gene data show CDR1 as KGHDR and CDR2 as SFDVKD. The CDR3 has 18 residues. Trimming cost V 2 bases and J 12 bases; bases outside gene matches: 15. In DNA form, the CDR3 reads TGTGCCACCAGTGATTCATCCCCTCGAGGACTAGCGGGAGAGGGGCAGTTCTTC. Protein: CATSDSSPRGLAGEGQFF.

The genes are TRBV19 and TRBJ2-2, with D hard to call. CDR1 and CDR2 (germline): LNHDA, SQIVND (reference sequence). The CDR3 is made up of 15 amino acids. V lost 7 bases, J lost 4 bases, and 16 bases lay in between. CDR3 in amino acids: CASTSIPSGTGELFF. CDR3 nucleotides: TGTGCCAGTACCAGTATACCCTCGGGCACCGGGGAGCTGTTTTTT.

The chain couples TRBV19 to TRBJ1-4; 9 bases agree with TRBD1. With V trimmed by 1 base and J by 5 bases, 2 bases remained unmatched. CDR1 is LNHDA, CDR2 SQIVND, per germline (reference sequence). This CDR3 has 15 residues. The CDR3 DNA sequence: TGTGCCAGTAGTATAGTCGGGACAGGGAATGAAAAACTGTTTTTT. This gives the protein CASSIVGTGNEKLFF.

The genes are TRBV28 and TRBJ2-1, with 9 bases fitting TRBD2. The CDR3 covers 14 residues. The V segment lost 6 bases and the J segment 2 bases; nucleotides outside the gene matches: 2. The germline V gene encodes CDR1 MDHEN and CDR2 SYDVKM. CDR3 bases: TGTGCCAGCAGCTTAGCGGGAGCCTACAATGAGCAGTTCTTC. Its protein is CASSLAGAYNEQFF.

The V gene is TRBV5-4, the J gene TRBJ2-7; no reliable D call. Germline V CDR1 and CDR2: SGHNT, YYREEE (reference sequence). CDR3 length: 15 residues. Trimming took 4 bases from V and 6 from J, leaving 20 bases between them. This CDR3 is CASSPSEIRSGEQYF. The DNA for the CDR3 is TGTGCCAGCAGCCCCAGTGAGATTAGATCTGGCGAGCAGTACTTC.

V gene TRBV7-3 combines with J gene TRBJ2-3, with D tentatively TRBD2 (7 bases). The CDR3 sequence is 14 residues long. Germline V gene data show CDR1 as SGHTA and CDR2 as FQGTGA. Between the trimmed V and J ends, which lost 0 bases and 7 bases, there was a span of 11 bases. The CDR3 bases are TGTGCCAGCAGCTTAACGGGGGGGACACATACGCAGTATTTT. Amino acid sequence: CASSLTGGTHTQYF.

The chain is built from TRBV11-1 and TRBJ2-7; 7 nucleotides align to TRBD1. The CDR3 spans 14 residues. Germline values: CDR1 SGHAT, CDR2 FQDESV (reference sequence). J lost 6 bases, V lost 3 bases, and 8 bases had no gene match. CDR3 residues: CASSFPNRGGEQYF. For the CDR3, the DNA is TGTGCCAGCAGCTTCCCTAACAGGGGTGGCGAGCAGTACTTC.

The chain combines TRBV7-8 with TRBJ1-1; 8 bases fit TRBD1. V was pared by 6 bases and J by 5 bases, with 8 bases of the junction left unmatched. The V gene's germline CDR1 is SGHVS and CDR2 FQNEAQ. CDR3 length equals 14 residues. The CDR3 DNA follows: TGTGCCAGCAGAGACCTCAGGGGGCGGACTGAAGCTTTCTTT. Protein product: CASRDLRGRTEAFF.

V and J are TRBV7-9 and TRBJ2-7, with D uncertain. CDR3 length: 15 residues. V dropped 0 bases and J dropped 2 bases, with 11 bases sitting between them. Per germline, CDR1 SEHNR and CDR2 FQNEAQ (reference sequence). The CDR3 loop is CASSLAHLGPYEQYF. CDR3 sequence (DNA): TGTGCCAGCAGCTTAGCGCACTTAGGGCCCTACGAGCAGTACTTC.

CDR3 protein: CASSYSGREVEQFF. DNA of the CDR3: TGTGCCAGCAGCTATAGCGGGAGGGAGGTTGAGCAGTTCTTC. The rearrangement links TRBV5-5 to TRBJ2-1; 11 nucleotides match TRBD2. The CDR3 is 14 amino acids. In germline, CDR1 is SGHKS, CDR2 YYEKEE (reference sequence). With V trimmed by 3 bases and J by 9 bases, 5 bases remained unmatched.

The chain uses TRBV14 and TRBJ1-3, with TRBD1 as a possible D gene (6 bases). Trimming pared 3 bases from V and 0 bases from J, leaving 15 bases between. The CDR3 runs to 17 residues. CDR1 is SGHDN, CDR2 FVKESK, per germline. CDR3 protein: CASSHRQEVTSGNTIYF. In DNA form, the CDR3 reads TGTGCCAGCAGCCACCGACAGGAAGTGACCTCTGGAAACACCATATATTTT.

V is TRBV7-9 and J is TRBJ2-3; 7 nucleotides agree with TRBD2. The CDR3 is 17 amino acids. From germline, CDR1 is SEHNR and CDR2 FQNEAQ (reference sequence). With 0 bases clipped from V and 0 bases from J, the junction kept 6 bases outside the gene matches. For the CDR3, the DNA is TGTGCCAGCAGCTTAGCGCCGGGACTATTAAGCACAGATACGCAGTATTTT. Its protein product is CASSLAPGLLSTDTQYF.

V and J are TRBV11-2 and TRBJ2-3; D not resolved. The germline V and J ends were trimmed by 1 base and 0 bases, with 8 bases remaining between them. CDR3 length: 15 amino acids. From germline, CDR1 is SGHAT and CDR2 FQNNGV. This chain's CDR3 is CASSLGSTSTDTQYF. For the CDR3, the DNA is TGTGCCAGCAGCTTAGGGTCGACTAGCACAGATACGCAGTATTTT.

This clone occurred once. The chain recombines TRBV25-1 with TRBJ2-3; TRBD1 might be the D (6 bases). From germline, CDR1 is MGHDK and CDR2 SYGVNS. This CDR3 has 14 amino acids. Trimming removed 4 bases at V and 2 bases at J, with 10 bases between. CDR3 DNA: TGTGCCAGCAGTGTTACAGGGACCACAGATACGCAGTATTTT. As protein: CASSVTGTTDTQYF.